A single sample gave rise to the 2 T cell receptor beta chains below, sequenced in a study of blood T cell repertoires in COVID-19. The protocol was immunoSEQ multiplex PCR, while the TCRdb copy is restricted to in-frame clones and leaves out a portion. The data hold some 180,000 clones, with around nine tenths observed a single time. Sequenced sample: peripheral blood. Source of these receptors: a man aged 45-65 years with acute or convalescent COVID-19.

The chain carries TRBV3-1 (or the pseudogene TRBV3-2) and TRBJ1-2; no firm D call. The CDR3 totals 14 residues. Trimming pared 0 bases from V and 5 bases from J, leaving 10 bases between. Germline lookup yields CDR1 LGHDT and CDR2 YNNKEL (reference sequence). The CDR3, as DNA: TGTGCCAGCAGCCAAGACACCGCGGTGTATGGCTACACCTTC. Translating it yields CASSQDTAVYGYTF.

The sample holds a few counts of this clone. Other DNA variants within this sample encode the same CDR3. The genes are TRBV28 and TRBJ2-7; 7 positions agree with TRBD2. The CDR3 loop spans 12 amino acids. Germline CDR1 MDHEN, CDR2 SYDVKM. The trim removed 3 bases at V and 4 bases at J, leaving 0 bases unmatched. Here the CDR3 reads CASSLGGYEQYV. CDR3 DNA: TGTGCCAGCAGTTTGGGGGGGTACGAGCAGTACGTC.